The entry that follows covers one T cell receptor (beta chain) sequence. Its target is unknown. This sample is part of a study of OX40 agonist ivuxolimab in advanced cancers. Study results and caveats: Researchers did not establish what antigens the expanded peripheral T cells target.

Here immunoSEQ multiplex PCR was the method, and the copy in TCRdb shows in-frame clones only, minus some. The sample carries over 50,000 clones, 75% to 90% recorded once. The CDR3 has 15 amino acids. CDR1 and CDR2 (germline): SGHAT, FQNNGV. The V end was cut by 5 bases, the J end by 11 bases, with 21 bases between. The material was CD4+ or CD8+ T cells sorted from blood, obtained in a trial of the OX40 agonist ivuxolimab. The TCR comes from an adult with an advanced solid tumor such as melanoma, head and neck, liver or kidney cancer. The V gene is TRBV11-2, the J gene TRBJ2-2, with D tentatively TRBD1 or TRBD2 (5 bases each). Here the CDR3 reads CASSPGRHGTRELFF. CDR3 coding DNA: TGTGCCAGCAGCCCGGGGCGTCACGGAACACGAGAGCTGTTTTTT.